This entry features one T cell receptor beta chain sequence. As yet, its antigen is unknown. TCRdb keeps only in-frame clones here, not all; method: immunoSEQ multiplex PCR. This sample has about 120,000 clones, with 85% to 95% found just once. The CDR3 spans 14 residues. V was clipped by 6 bases and J by 6 bases, with 17 bases between them. The germline V gene encodes CDR1 MGHDK and CDR2 SYGVNS. This sample was included in a study of graft-versus-host responses after intestinal transplantation. Overall study: Recipients underwent multivisceral, liver-intestinal, or isolated intestinal transplants. General study results and limits: Early post-transplant HvG declines tracked with peak circulating GvH clone levels. Recipient marrow harbored GvH clones, some of which surfaced first in ileum or blood.

The V call is TRBV25-1, the J call TRBJ2-5; weak D call: TRBD2 (6 bases). The origin of this receptor is a human donor who received an intestinal transplant. This material consisted of unstimulated CD8+ T cells sorted from spleen or lymph node cells, taken before intestinal transplant. This CDR3 reads CASSGSSDTKTQYF. The CDR3 bases are TGTGCCAGCAGCGGGAGCTCCGATACAAAGACCCAGTACTTC.